The 8 T cell receptor beta chains reported below all come from one sample, sequenced in a study of cytomegalovirus exposure and HLA in healthy donors. The PCR was carried out with 60 Vbeta primers and 13 Jbeta primers. Assay used: immunoSEQ multiplex PCR; TCRdb lists only in-frame clones, some missing. In the table there are approximately 100,000 clones, around three quarters of which are singletons. The sequencing input was PBMCs. The receptors stem from a man over 45 in good health and CMV-seropositive.

J is TRBJ1-2 and V is TRBV6-6; 7 positions match TRBD1. The V gene's germline CDR1 is MNHNY and CDR2 SVGAGI (reference sequence). This CDR3 has 14 amino acids. V shed 8 bases and J 4 bases; nucleotides not matched to a gene: 10. Here the CDR3 reads CASYGGGRGYGYTF. In DNA, the CDR3 is TGTGCCAGCTACGGAGGGGGCAGGGGCTATGGCTACACCTTC.

This chain links TRBV5-6 with TRBJ2-7, with D tentatively TRBD1 (6 bases). Germline V gene data show CDR1 as SGHDT and CDR2 as YYEEEE. The CDR3 loop spans 14 amino acids. V lost 3 bases and J lost 3, with 13 bases in between. CDR3 DNA: TGTGCCAGCAGCTCCAGGGGATCAATCTACGAGCAGTACTTC. Protein: CASSSRGSIYEQYF.

The table lists this clone with a few counts. An end of the junction differs from the germline gene, which may be a read error. The rearrangement joins TRBV29-1 to TRBJ2-1; D assignment may be TRBD1 or TRBD2 (6 bases each). CDR1 is SQVTM and CDR2 is ANQGSEA in the germline V gene. This CDR3 is built from 12 residues. This chain's CDR3 is CSVEGGGNEQFF. CDR3 bases: TGCAGCGTCGAAGGGGGAGGCAATGAGCAGTTCTTC.

The count of this clone is one. The V call is TRBV9, the J call TRBJ1-4; the match to TRBD1 covers 12 bases. The germline V gene encodes CDR1 SGDLS and CDR2 YYNGEE. CDR3 size: 18 residues. V trimming: 3 bases; J trimming: 0 bases; junction bases outside the gene matches: 6. The CDR3 here is CASSAGTGGLATNEKLFF. CDR3 DNA: TGTGCCAGCAGCGCCGGGACAGGGGGCCTTGCAACTAATGAAAAACTGTTTTTT.

This clone appeared a few times. The gene calls are TRBV11-2 and TRBJ2-7, with 8 bases fitting TRBD2. The germline gives CDR1 SGHAT, CDR2 FQNNGV. V dropped 5 bases and J dropped 5; count of bases not matched to a gene: 14. This CDR3 has 16 residues. This CDR3 is CASSVVGGGFSDEQYF. In nucleotides, the CDR3 is TGTGCCAGCAGCGTGGTTGGCGGGGGGTTTAGCGACGAGCAGTACTTC.

The rearrangement joins TRBV15 to TRBJ2-5, with 8 bases that match TRBD2. With 4 bases clipped from V and 1 base from J, the junction kept 8 bases outside the gene matches. CDR3 length: 16 amino acids. Germline CDR1 is LNHNV and CDR2 is YYDKDF (reference sequence). This CDR3 is CATSTVGTRGQETQYF. Here the CDR3 DNA reads TGTGCCACCAGCACCGTAGGGACTAGGGGCCAAGAGACCCAGTACTTC.

This clone showed up just a few times. The chain recombines TRBV6-5 with TRBJ1-1, with 9 bases aligning to TRBD1. J lost 5 bases, V lost 4 bases, and 5 bases had no gene match. CDR1 and CDR2 (germline): MNHEY, SVGAGI. This CDR3 is built from 14 residues. The DNA of the CDR3 is TGTGCCAGCAGTTCCGGACAGGGGAGGACTGAAGCTTTCTTT. Residues: CASSSGQGRTEAFF.

The CDR3 bases are TGTGCCAGCAGTGAATCCGTGTCCAATTCACCCCTCCACTTT. Amino acid sequence: CASSESVSNSPLHF. This sequence joins TRBV6-1 and TRBJ1-6; no clear D. The CDR3 runs to 14 residues. The germline V and J ends were trimmed by 2 bases and 7 bases, with 9 bases remaining between them. Germline V gives CDR1 MNHNS, CDR2 SASEGT.